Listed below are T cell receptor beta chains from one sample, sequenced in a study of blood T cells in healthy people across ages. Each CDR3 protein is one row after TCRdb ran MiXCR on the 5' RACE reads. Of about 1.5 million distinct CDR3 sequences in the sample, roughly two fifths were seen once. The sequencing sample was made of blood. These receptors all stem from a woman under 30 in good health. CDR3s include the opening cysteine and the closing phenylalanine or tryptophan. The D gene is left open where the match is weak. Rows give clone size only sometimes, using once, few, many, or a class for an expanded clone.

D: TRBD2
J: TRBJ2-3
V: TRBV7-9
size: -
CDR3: CASSDGLVTDTQYF
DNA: TGTGCCAGCAGCGACGGACTAGTCACAGATACGCAGTATTTT

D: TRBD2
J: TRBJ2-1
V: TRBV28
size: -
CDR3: CASTSLAGTSGRHEQFF
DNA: TGTGCCAGCACCTCACTAGCCGGGACTAGCGGGAGGCATGAGCAGTTCTTC

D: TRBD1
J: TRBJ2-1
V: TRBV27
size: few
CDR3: CASRDRGLLYEQFF
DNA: TGTGCCAGCAGAGACAGGGGGCTTTTATATGAGCAGTTCTTC

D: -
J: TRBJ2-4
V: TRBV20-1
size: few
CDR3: CSAREPTQVAKNIQYF
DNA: TGCAGTGCTAGAGAACCGACGCAAGTAGCCAAAAACATTCAGTACTTC

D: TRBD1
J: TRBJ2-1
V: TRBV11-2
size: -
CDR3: CASSLDTGTGGGNEQFF
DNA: TGTGCCAGCAGCTTAGATACGGGGACAGGGGGAGGAAATGAGCAGTTCTTC

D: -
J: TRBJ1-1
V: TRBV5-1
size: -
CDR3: CASSWTRGTDEAFF
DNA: TGCGCCAGCAGCTGGACTAGAGGAACGGATGAAGCTTTCTTT

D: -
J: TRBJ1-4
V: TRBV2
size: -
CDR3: CASILEPPGGKLFF
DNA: TGTGCCAGCATTCTTGAGCCCCCCGGAGGAAAACTGTTTTTT

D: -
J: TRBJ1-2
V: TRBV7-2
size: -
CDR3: CASSRPGYGYTF
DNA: TGTGCCAGCTCCCGTCCAGGCTATGGCTACACCTTC

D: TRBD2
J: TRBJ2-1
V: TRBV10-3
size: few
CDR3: CAIGTSGRDNEQFF
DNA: TGTGCCATCGGAACTAGCGGGAGGGACAATGAGCAGTTCTTC

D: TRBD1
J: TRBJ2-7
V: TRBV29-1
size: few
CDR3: CSVGQGRYNEQYF
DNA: TGCAGCGTGGGACAGGGCCGGTACAATGAGCAGTACTTC

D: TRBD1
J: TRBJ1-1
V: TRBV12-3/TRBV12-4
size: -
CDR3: CASSFLTGDRTEAFF
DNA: TGTGCCAGCAGTTTTTTAACAGGGGATAGGACTGAAGCTTTCTTT

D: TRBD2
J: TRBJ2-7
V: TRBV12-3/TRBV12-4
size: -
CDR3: CTSSRSLAGVSYEQYF
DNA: TGTACCAGCAGCCGATCACTAGCGGGAGTCTCCTACGAGCAGTACTTC

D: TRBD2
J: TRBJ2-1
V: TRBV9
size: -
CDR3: CASSATLAGEQFF
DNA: TGTGCCAGCAGCGCTACACTAGCGGGTGAGCAGTTCTTC

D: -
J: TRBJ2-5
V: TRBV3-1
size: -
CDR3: CASSQMGTRYF
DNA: TGTGCCAGCAGCCAAATGGGGACGCGGTACTTC

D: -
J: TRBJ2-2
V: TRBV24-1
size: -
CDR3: CATSDFGHPELFF
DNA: TGTGCCACCAGTGATTTTGGACATCCAGAGCTGTTTTTT

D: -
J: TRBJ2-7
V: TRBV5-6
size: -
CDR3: CASGVGVREQYF
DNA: TGTGCCAGCGGGGTAGGGGTTCGCGAGCAGTACTTC

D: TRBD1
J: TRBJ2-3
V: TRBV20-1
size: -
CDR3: CSARTGATDTQYF
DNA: TGCAGTGCCAGGACAGGCGCCACAGATACGCAGTATTTT

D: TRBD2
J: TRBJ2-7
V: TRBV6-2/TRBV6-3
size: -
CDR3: CASTYPGLAGGTSSDNEQYF
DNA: TGTGCCAGCACTTACCCCGGACTAGCGGGGGGGACGAGCTCCGACAATGAGCAGTACTTC

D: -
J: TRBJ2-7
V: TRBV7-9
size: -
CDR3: CASSRGDSTSYEQYF
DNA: TGTGCCAGCAGCCGGGGAGATTCGACTTCCTACGAGCAGTACTTC

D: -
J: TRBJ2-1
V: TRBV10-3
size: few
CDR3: CAISPGAADNEQFF
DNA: TGTGCCATCAGCCCCGGCGCGGCTGACAATGAGCAGTTCTTC

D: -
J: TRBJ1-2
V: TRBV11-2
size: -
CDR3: CASSPKVSDESGYTF
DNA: TGTGCCAGCAGCCCTAAGGTGTCGGACGAGAGTGGCTACACCTTC

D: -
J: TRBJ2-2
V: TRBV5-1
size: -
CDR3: CASRSGTYDTGELFF
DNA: TGCGCCAGCAGATCCGGGACGTACGACACCGGGGAGCTGTTTTTT

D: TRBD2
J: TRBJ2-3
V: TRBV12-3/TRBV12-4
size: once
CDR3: CASSHGLAVEADTQYF
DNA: TGTGCCAGCAGTCACGGACTAGCGGTAGAGGCAGATACGCAGTATTTT

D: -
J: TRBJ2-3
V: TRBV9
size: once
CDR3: CASSVEADYTDTQYF
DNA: TGTGCCAGCAGCGTCGAGGCAGATTACACAGATACGCAGTATTTT

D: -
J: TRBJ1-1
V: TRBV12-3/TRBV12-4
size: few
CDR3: CASSPPWSEAFF
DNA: TGTGCCAGCAGTCCTCCGTGGAGTGAAGCTTTCTTT

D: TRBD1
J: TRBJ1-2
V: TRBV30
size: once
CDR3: CAWTGTGSYGYTF
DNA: TGTGCCTGGACCGGGACAGGGTCCTATGGCTACACCTTC

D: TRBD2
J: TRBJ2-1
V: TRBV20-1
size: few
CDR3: CSASPLAGGYNEQFF
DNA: TGCAGTGCTAGCCCGCTAGCGGGAGGGTACAATGAGCAGTTCTTC

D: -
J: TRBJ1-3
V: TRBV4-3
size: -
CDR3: CASSQDPRGTGNTIYF
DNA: TGCGCCAGCAGCCAAGATCCGAGGGGGACTGGAAACACCATATATTTT

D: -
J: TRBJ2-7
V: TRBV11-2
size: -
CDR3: CASSHTRGGGFDNEQYF
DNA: TGTGCCAGCAGCCACACCCGAGGCGGGGGCTTCGACAATGAGCAGTACTTC

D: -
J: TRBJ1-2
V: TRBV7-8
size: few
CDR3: CASSLLPDSLGGYTF
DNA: TGTGCCAGCAGCTTACTTCCGGACAGCCTGGGAGGCTACACCTTC

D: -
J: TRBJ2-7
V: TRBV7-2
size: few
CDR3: CASSLEGGSIYEQYF
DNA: TGTGCCAGCAGCTTAGAGGGAGGATCGATCTACGAGCAGTACTTC

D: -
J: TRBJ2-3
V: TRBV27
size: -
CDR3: CASSLGVPTSPSTDTQYF
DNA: TGTGCCAGCAGTTTGGGGGTACCGACTAGTCCTAGCACAGATACGCAGTATTTT

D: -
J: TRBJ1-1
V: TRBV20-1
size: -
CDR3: CSARDQLGFRAFF
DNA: TGCAGTGCTAGAGATCAGTTGGGGTTTCGGGCTTTCTTT

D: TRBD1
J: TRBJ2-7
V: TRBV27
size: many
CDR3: CASSTTGGYEQYF
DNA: TGTGCCAGCTCAACGACAGGGGGCTACGAGCAGTACTTC

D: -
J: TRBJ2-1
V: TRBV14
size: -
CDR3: CASSQDAGMPWNEQFF
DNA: TGTGCCAGCAGCCAAGATGCCGGCATGCCGTGGAATGAGCAGTTCTTC

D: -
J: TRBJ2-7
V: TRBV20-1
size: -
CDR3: CSARAQGFRIEQYF
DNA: TGCAGTGCTAGAGCGCAGGGGTTCAGGATCGAGCAGTACTTC

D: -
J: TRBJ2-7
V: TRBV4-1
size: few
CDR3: CASQIQQGSYEQYF
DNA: TGCGCCAGCCAGATCCAACAGGGCTCCTACGAGCAGTACTTC

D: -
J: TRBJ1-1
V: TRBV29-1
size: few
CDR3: CSVATGTEAFF
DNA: TGCAGCGTTGCCACAGGGACTGAAGCTTTCTTT

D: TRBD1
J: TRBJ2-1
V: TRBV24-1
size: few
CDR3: CATSDLGTAYNEQFF
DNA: TGTGCCACCAGTGATTTGGGGACAGCCTACAATGAGCAGTTCTTC

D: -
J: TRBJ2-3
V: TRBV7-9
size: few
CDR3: CASSLTTRAADTQYF
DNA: TGTGCCAGCAGCTTAACGACCCGAGCGGCAGATACGCAGTATTTT